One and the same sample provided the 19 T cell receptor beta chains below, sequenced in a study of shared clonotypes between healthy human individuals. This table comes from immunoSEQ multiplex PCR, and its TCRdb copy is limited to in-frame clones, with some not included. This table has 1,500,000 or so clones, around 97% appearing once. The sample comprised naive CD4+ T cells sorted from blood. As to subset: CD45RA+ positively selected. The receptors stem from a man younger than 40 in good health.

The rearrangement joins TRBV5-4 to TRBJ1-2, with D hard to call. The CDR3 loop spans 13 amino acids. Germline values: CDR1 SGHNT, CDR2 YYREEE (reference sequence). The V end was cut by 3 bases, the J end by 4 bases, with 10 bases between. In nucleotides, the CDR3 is TGTGCCAGCAGCTCTTCGGGTTCCTATGGCTACACCTTC. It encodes CASSSSGSYGYTF.

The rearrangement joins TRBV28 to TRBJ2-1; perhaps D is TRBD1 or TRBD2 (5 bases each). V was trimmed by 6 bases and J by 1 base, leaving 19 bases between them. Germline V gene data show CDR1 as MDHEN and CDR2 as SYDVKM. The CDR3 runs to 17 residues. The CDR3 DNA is TGTGCCAGCAGGCTAGGGCCTTTGGGGGTTTCCTACAATGAGCAGTTCTTC. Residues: CASRLGPLGVSYNEQFF.

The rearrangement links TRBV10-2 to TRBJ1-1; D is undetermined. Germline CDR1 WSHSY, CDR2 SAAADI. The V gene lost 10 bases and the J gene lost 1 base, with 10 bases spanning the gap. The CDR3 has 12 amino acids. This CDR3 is CATLSPNTEAFF. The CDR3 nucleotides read TGCGCCACCCTGAGTCCGAACACTGAAGCTTTCTTT.

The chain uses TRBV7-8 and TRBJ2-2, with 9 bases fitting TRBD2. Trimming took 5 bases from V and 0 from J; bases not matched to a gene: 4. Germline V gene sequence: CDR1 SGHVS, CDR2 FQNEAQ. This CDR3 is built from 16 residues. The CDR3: CASSPRGRANTGELFF. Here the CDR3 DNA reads TGTGCCAGCAGCCCCCGCGGGAGGGCGAACACCGGGGAGCTGTTTTTT.

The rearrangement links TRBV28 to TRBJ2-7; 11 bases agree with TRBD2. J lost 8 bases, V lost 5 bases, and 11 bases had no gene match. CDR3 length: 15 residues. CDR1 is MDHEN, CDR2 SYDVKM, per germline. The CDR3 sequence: CASSPVLAGVSQQYF. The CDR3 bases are TGTGCCAGCAGTCCAGTACTAGCGGGGGTTTCCCAGCAGTACTTC. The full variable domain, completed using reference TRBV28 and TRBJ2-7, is DVKVTQSSRYLVKRTGEKVFLECVQDMDHENMFWYRQDPGLGLRLIYFSYDVKMKEKGDIPEGYSVSREKKERFSLILESASTNQTSMYLCASSPVLAGVSQQYFGPGTRLTVT.

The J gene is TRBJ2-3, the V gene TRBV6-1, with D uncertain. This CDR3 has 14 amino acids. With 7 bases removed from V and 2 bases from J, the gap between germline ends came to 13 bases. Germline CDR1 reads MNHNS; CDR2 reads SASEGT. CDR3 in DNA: TGTGCCAGCACCCGCTCCCGGGTCACAGATACGCAGTATTTT. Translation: CASTRSRVTDTQYF.

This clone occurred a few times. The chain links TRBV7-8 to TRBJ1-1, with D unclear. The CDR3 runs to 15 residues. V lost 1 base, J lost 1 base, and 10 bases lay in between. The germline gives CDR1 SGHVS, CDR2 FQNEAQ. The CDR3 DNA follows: TGTGCCAGCAGCTTAGATGGCTCGTGGAACACTGAAGCTTTCTTT. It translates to CASSLDGSWNTEAFF.

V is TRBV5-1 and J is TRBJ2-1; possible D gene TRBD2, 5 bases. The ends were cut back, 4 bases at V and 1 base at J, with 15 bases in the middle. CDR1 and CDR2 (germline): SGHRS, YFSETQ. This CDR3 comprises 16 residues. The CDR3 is CASSRGLEPSYNEQFF. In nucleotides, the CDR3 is TGCGCCAGCAGCAGAGGACTCGAACCATCCTACAATGAGCAGTTCTTC.

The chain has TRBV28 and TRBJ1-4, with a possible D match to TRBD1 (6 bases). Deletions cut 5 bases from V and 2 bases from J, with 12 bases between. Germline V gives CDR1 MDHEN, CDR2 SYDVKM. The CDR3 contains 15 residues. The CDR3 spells CASSEGGSTNEKLFF. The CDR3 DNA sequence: TGTGCCAGCAGTGAAGGGGGGAGTACTAATGAAAAACTGTTTTTT.

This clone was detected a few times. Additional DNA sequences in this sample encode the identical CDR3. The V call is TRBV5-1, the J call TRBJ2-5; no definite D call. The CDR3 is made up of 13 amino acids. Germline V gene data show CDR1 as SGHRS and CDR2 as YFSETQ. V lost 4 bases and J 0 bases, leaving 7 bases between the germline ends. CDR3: CASSLDHQETQYF. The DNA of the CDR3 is TGCGCCAGCAGCCTAGACCACCAAGAGACCCAGTACTTC.

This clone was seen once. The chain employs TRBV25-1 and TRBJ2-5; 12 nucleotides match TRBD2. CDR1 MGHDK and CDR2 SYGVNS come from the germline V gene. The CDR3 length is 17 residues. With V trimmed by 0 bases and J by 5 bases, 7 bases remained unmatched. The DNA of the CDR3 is TGTGCCAGCAGTGAATATCTCGTAGGACTAGCGGGGGAGACCCAGTACTTC. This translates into CASSEYLVGLAGETQYF.

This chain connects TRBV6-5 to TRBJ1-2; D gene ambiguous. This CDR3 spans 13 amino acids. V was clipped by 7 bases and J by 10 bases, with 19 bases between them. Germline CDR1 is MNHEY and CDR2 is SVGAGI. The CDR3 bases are TGTGCCAGCACCCTTTACTCGTCAGGAATCTACACCTTC. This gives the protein CASTLYSSGIYTF.

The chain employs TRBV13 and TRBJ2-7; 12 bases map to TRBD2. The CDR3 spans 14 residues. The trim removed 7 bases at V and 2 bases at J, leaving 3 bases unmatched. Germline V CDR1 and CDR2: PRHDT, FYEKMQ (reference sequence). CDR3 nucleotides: TGTGCCAGCACGACTAGCGGGGGAACCTACGAGCAGTACTTC. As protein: CASTTSGGTYEQYF. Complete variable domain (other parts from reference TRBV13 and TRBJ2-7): AAGVIQSPRHLIKEKRETATLKCYPIPRHDTVYWYQQGPGQDPQFLISFYEKMQSDKGSIPDRFSAQQFSDYHSELNMSSLELGDSALYFCASTTSGGTYEQYFGPGTRLTVT.

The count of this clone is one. CDR3 in amino acids: CASSSGQGWEQYF. CDR3 nucleotide sequence: TGTGCCAGCAGTTCGGGACAGGGATGGGAGCAGTACTTC. This chain uses TRBV6-6 with TRBJ2-7, with TRBD1 matching over 9 bases. The CDR3 is 13 amino acids. Germline V gene data show CDR1 as MNHNY and CDR2 as SVGAGI (reference sequence). V gave up 4 bases and J gave up 7 bases; unmatched junction bases: 5.

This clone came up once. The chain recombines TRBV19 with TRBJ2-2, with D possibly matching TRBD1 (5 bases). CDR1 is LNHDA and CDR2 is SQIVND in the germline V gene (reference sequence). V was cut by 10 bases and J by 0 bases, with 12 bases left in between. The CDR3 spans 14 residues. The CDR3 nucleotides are TGTGCCACCACGCACAGGTCGAACACCGGGGAGCTGTTTTTT. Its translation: CATTHRSNTGELFF.

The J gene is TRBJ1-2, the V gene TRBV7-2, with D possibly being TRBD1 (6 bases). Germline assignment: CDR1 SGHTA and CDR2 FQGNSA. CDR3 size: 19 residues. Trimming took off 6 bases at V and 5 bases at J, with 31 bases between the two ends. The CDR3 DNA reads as TGTGCCAGCAGGCTTAGAGGTGGGACCCCAAGGACAGATAGTTATGGCTACACCTTC. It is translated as CASRLRGGTPRTDSYGYTF.

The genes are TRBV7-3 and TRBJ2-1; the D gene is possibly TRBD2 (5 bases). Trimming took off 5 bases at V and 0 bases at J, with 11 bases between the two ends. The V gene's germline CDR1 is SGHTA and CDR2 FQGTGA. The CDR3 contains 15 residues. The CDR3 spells CASSPHDYSYNEQFF. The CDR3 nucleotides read TGTGCCAGCAGCCCCCATGACTACTCCTACAATGAGCAGTTCTTC.

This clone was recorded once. The CDR3 DNA follows: TGCGCCAGCAGCTATATGGACGGCGGGGAGCAGTACTTC. This codes for CASSYMDGGEQYF. The chain combines TRBV5-1 with TRBJ2-7, with D perhaps matching TRBD2 (5 bases). Germline V lookup: CDR1 SGHRS, CDR2 YFSETQ. The CDR3 consists of 13 residues. The V end was cut by 3 bases, the J end by 7 bases, with 14 bases between.

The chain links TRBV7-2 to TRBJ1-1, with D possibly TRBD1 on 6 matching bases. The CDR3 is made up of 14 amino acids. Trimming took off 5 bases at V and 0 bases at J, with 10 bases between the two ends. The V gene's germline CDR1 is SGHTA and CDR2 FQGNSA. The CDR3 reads CASSRDTLNTEAFF. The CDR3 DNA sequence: TGTGCCAGCAGCCGGGACACCTTGAACACTGAAGCTTTCTTT.